These 11 T cell receptor beta chains came from one sample sequenced in a study of neurological immune-mediated disorders. Via MiXCR, TCRdb re-called the 5' RACE reads, giving one row per CDR3 protein. The sample gives roughly 66,000 distinct CDR3 sequences, roughly 4.9% of which show up once; over 2% is in the top ten. Sequencing used PBMCs. The receptors originated from a woman aged 65 to 85 with multiple sclerosis.

This clonotype was observed at least ten times. The CDR3 DNA sequence: TGCGCCAGCAGCCCGTGGGGCGATCAGCCCCAGCATTTT. Translated: CASSPWGDQPQHF. The chain has TRBV5-1 and TRBJ1-5; D may be TRBD1 (5 bases). This CDR3 contains 13 residues. Trimming removed 4 bases from V and 5 bases from J, with 10 bases in between. Per germline, CDR1 SGHRS and CDR2 YFSETQ. Supplemented by reference TRBV5-1 and TRBJ1-5, the full variable domain reads KAGVTQTPRYLIKTRGQQVTLSCSPISGHRSVSWYQQTPGQGLQFLFEYFSETQRNKGNFPGRFSGRQFSNSRSEMNVSTLELGDSALYLCASSPWGDQPQHFGDGTRLSIL.

This clonotype was observed at least ten times. The DNA for the CDR3 is TGTGCCAGCAGTGAATATAGCGGGACCTACAATGAGCAGTTCTTC. Its translation is CASSEYSGTYNEQFF. The rearrangement joins TRBV2 to TRBJ2-1, with TRBD2 identical over 8 bases. V trimming: 2 bases; J trimming: 2 bases; junction bases outside the gene matches: 2. CDR3 length: 15 residues. CDR1 and CDR2 (germline): SNHLY, FYNNEI.

This clonotype occurred a few times. The gene calls are TRBV20-1 and TRBJ2-3; 10 positions agree with TRBD1. The junction had 10 bases not matched to a gene; V was cut back by 0 bases and J by 1 base. Germline CDR1 is DFQATT and CDR2 is SNEGSKA (reference sequence). This CDR3 is built from 18 residues. The CDR3 DNA sequence: TGCAGTGCTAGAGATCCGTTTGTAGGGACAGGGGGCACAGATACGCAGTATTTT. It translates to CSARDPFVGTGGTDTQYF.

This clonotype was detected many times. This chain connects TRBV15 to TRBJ2-1, with a weak D call TRBD1 (6 bases). This CDR3 contains 17 residues. Germline V gene lookup returns CDR1 LNHNV and CDR2 YYDKDF (reference sequence). V shed 5 bases and J shed 4 bases, with 21 bases lying between them. The CDR3 nucleotides are TGTGCCACCAGCCCCCGTCCCAAAGGGCAGGGGTACAATGAGCAGTTCTTC. Its protein product is CATSPRPKGQGYNEQFF.

This clonotype was seen many times. The V and J genes are TRBV5-1 and TRBJ2-5; D call uncertain. The CDR3 has 13 residues. V lost 0 bases, J lost 4 bases, and 7 bases lay in between. Germline V gene data show CDR1 as SGHRS and CDR2 as YFSETQ. The DNA of the CDR3 is TGCGCCAGCAGCTTGGACCCGCCAGAGACCCAGTACTTC. Translated, it gives CASSLDPPETQYF.

The J gene is TRBJ1-1, the V gene TRBV6-2 or TRBV6-3, with 7 bases that match TRBD1. The CDR3 is made up of 14 amino acids. CDR1 and CDR2 from the germline V gene are MNHEY and SVGEGT. V dropped 7 bases and J dropped 8; count of bases not matched to a gene: 13. This chain's CDR3 is CASIRSGQVLEAFF. The CDR3, as DNA: TGTGCCAGCATTCGAAGCGGACAGGTTTTAGAAGCTTTCTTT.

The genes are TRBV20-1 and TRBJ2-3, with D unclear. This CDR3 has 14 residues. The V end lost 1 base, the J end lost 4 bases, and 12 bases lay between the germline ends. CDR1 and CDR2 from the germline V gene are DFQATT and SNEGSKA (reference sequence). The CDR3 loop is CSARVGASSDTQYF. In nucleotides, the CDR3 is TGCAGTGCTAGAGTAGGTGCCTCCTCAGATACGCAGTATTTT.

This clonotype was detected many times. The chain couples TRBV20-1 to TRBJ2-7, with 8 bases identical to TRBD1. The CDR3 consists of 12 residues. Trimming took 6 bases from V and 7 from J; bases not matched to a gene: 8. Germline lookup yields CDR1 DFQATT and CDR2 SNEGSKA (reference sequence). The CDR3 is CSARAGGREQYF. The CDR3 nucleotides read TGCAGTGCAAGGGCAGGGGGCAGGGAGCAGTACTTC.

Concerning this clonotype itself: Just one base apart from a much larger clone, this may be a read error. V and J are TRBV6-2 or TRBV6-3 and TRBJ1-1; no firm D call. CDR1 is MNHEY and CDR2 is SVGEGT in the germline V gene. This CDR3 contains 16 residues. DNA for the CDR3: TGTGCCAGCACGCCCGGGCACTCGACCTTGAACACTGCAGCTTTCTTT. Translation: CASTPGHSTLNTAAFF.

This clonotype was counted at least ten times. The CDR3 protein is CAAGGLGGTDTQYF. The DNA of the CDR3 is TGTGCCGCGGGGGGATTAGGAGGAACAGATACGCAGTATTTT. The chain couples TRBV6-5 to TRBJ2-3; 8 bases agree with TRBD2. The CDR3 sequence is 14 residues long. CDR1 and CDR2 from the germline V gene are MNHEY and SVGAGI. After removal of 11 bases from V and 3 bases from J, the junction contained 10 bases not matched to a gene.

The table lists this clonotype with many counts. The chain couples TRBV5-1 to TRBJ2-2, with TRBD1 matching 8 bases. Germline trimming cut 4 bases from V and 1 base from J; bases unmatched to any gene: 3. The CDR3 length is 15 residues. The germline V gene encodes CDR1 SGHRS and CDR2 YFSETQ. The DNA for the CDR3 is TGCGCCAGCAGCCCGGGACAGGTGAACACCGGGGAGCTGTTTTTT. Amino acids: CASSPGQVNTGELFF.